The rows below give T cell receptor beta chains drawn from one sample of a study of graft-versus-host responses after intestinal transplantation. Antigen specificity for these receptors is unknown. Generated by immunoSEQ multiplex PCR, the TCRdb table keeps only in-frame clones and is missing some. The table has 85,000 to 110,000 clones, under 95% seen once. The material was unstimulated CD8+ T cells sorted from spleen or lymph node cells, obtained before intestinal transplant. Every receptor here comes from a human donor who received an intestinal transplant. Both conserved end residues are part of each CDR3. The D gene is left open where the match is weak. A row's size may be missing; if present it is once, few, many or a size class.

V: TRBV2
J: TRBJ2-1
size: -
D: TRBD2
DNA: TGTGCCACGATAGCGGGGGGCCACAATGAGCAGTTCTTC
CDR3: CATIAGGHNEQFF

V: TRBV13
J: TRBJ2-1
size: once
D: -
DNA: TGTGCCAGCAGCTTGACCGGTGGGAGCTCCTACAATGAGCAGTTCTTC
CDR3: CASSLTGGSSYNEQFF

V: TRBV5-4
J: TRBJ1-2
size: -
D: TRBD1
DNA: TGTGCCAGCAATGGGGGAACAGGGGGTGGCTACACCTTC
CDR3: CASNGGTGGGYTF

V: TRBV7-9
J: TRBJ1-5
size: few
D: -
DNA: TGTGCCAGCAGCTCCGATGTGGGTTATCAGCCCCAGCATTTT
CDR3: CASSSDVGYQPQHF

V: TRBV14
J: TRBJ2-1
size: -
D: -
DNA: TGTGCCAGCAGCCGCGGTATGGTCGGCAATGAGCAGTTCTTC
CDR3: CASSRGMVGNEQFF

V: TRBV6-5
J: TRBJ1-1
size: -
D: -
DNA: TGTGCCAGCAGTCTTGGGACTGGAAGGGACACTGAAGCTTTCTTT
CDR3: CASSLGTGRDTEAFF

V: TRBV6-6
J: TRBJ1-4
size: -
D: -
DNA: TGTGCCAGCAGCCGAGGGGCGGCTAATGAAAAACTGTTTTTT
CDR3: CASSRGAANEKLFF

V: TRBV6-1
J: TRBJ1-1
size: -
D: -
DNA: TGTGCCAGCAGAAAGAACACTGAAGCTTTCTTT
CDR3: CASRKNTEAFF

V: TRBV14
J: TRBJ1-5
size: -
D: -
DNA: TGTGCCAGCAGCCAAGGCGGCAATCAGCCCCAGCATTTT
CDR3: CASSQGGNQPQHF

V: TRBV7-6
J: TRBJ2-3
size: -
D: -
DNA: TGTGCCAGCAGCTTAGACAGGGAAAGTAGCACAGATACGCAGTATTTT
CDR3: CASSLDRESSTDTQYF

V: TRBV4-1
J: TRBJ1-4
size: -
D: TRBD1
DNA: TGCGCCAGCAGCCAAGATTGGAACTACAGGGGGCTCACAACTAATGAAAAACTGTTTTTT
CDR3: CASSQDWNYRGLTTNEKLFF

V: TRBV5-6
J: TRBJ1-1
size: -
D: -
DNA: TGTGCCAGCAGCTCAACCCAGGTGACTTTCTTT
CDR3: CASSSTQVTFF

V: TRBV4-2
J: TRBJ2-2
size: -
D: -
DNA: TGTGCCAGCAGCCAAGGCTTGAACACCGGGGAGCTGTTTTTT
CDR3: CASSQGLNTGELFF

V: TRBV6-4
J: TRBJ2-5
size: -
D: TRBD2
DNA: TGTGCCAGCAGTGACTCAACGCGGGGGGCTAAAGAGACCCAGTACTTC
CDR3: CASSDSTRGAKETQYF

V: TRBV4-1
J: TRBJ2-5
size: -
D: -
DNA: TGCGCCAGCAGCCTGGATGGGGAGACCCAGTACTTC
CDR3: CASSLDGETQYF

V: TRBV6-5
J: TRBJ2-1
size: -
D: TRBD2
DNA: TGTGCCAGCAGTTACTCACAGGAAAGCGGGGACAATGAGCAGTTCTTC
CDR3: CASSYSQESGDNEQFF

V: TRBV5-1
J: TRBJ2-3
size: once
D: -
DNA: TGCGCCAGCAGCTTGGTGGGGGACAGCACAGATACGCAGTATTTT
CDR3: CASSLVGDSTDTQYF

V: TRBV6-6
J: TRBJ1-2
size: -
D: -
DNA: TGTGCCAGCAGTTACGATCTCGAAGACGGCTACACCTTC
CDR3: CASSYDLEDGYTF

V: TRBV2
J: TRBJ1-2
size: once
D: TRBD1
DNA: TGTGCCAGCAGGGGGGACAGGACGATCTATGGCTACACCTTC
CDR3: CASRGDRTIYGYTF

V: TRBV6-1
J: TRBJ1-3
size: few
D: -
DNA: TGTGCCAGCAGTGAAGGAGGGTACAGTCTTGGAAACACCATATATTTT
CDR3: CASSEGGYSLGNTIYF

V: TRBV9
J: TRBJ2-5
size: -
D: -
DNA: TGTGCCAGCAGCGTAGAAGGGTTGTCGAGGGAGACCCAGTACTTC
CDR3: CASSVEGLSRETQYF

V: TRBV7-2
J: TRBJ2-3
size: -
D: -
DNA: TGTGCCAGCAGCTTGACAGGCCTTCCTAGCACAGATACGCAGTATTTT
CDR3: CASSLTGLPSTDTQYF

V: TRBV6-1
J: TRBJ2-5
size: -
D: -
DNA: TGTGCCAGCAGTACACCAGGGGTGGGAGAGACCCAGTACTTC
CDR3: CASSTPGVGETQYF

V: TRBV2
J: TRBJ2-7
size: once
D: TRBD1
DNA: TGTGCCAGCAGTGGTATAGGGGGCTCCATCTACTCACAATACGAGCAGTACTTC
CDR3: CASSGIGGSIYSQYEQYF

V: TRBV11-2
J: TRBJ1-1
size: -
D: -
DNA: TGTGCCAGCAGCTCACCAGCAGGCACTGAAGCTTTCTTT
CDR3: CASSSPAGTEAFF

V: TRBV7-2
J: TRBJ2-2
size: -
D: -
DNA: TGTGCCAGCAGCCTCCAAGACGCGAACACCGGGGAGCTGTTTTTT
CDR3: CASSLQDANTGELFF

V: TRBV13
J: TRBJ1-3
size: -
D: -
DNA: TGTGCCAGCAGCCCCCGGGACCCAAACACCATATATTTT
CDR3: CASSPRDPNTIYF

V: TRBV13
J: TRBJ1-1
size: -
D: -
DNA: TGTGCCAGCAGCTTAGGTGGGGCGAACACTGAAGCTTTCTTT
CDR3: CASSLGGANTEAFF

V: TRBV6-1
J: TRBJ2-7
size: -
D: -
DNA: TGTGCCAGCAGTGGACTAGGGGACGCCTACGAGCAGTACTTC
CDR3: CASSGLGDAYEQYF

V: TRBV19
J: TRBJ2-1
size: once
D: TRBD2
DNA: TGTGCCAGTGGGCGGGGGATCTCCAATGAGCAGTTCTTC
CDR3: CASGRGISNEQFF

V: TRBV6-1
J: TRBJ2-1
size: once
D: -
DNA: TGTGCCAGCACCCGATCCACCCGGGATGAGCAGTTCTTC
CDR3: CASTRSTRDEQFF

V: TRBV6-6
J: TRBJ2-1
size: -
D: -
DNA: TGTGCCAGCAGTTCGGCGACTGAGCAGTTCTTC
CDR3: CASSSATEQFF

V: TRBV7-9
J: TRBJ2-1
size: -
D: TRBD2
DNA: TGTGCCAGCAGCTCCACCTCGGGGGGGAACTACAATGAGCAGTTCTTC
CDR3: CASSSTSGGNYNEQFF

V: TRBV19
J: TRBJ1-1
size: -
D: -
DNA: TGTGCCAGTAGAACCCGGGACACCAGTAACACTGAAGCTTTCTTT
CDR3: CASRTRDTSNTEAFF

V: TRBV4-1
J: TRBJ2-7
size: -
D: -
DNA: TGTGCCAGCAGCCATGCCGGGACGTCTAGCTCCTACGAGCAGTACTTC
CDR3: CASSHAGTSSSYEQYF

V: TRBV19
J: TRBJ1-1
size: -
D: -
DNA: TGTGCCAGTAGTAACCCCCGTTGGAGGAGGGTATCGCATGGGTTGGACACTGAAGCTTTCTTT
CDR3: CASSNPRWRRVSHGLDTEAFF